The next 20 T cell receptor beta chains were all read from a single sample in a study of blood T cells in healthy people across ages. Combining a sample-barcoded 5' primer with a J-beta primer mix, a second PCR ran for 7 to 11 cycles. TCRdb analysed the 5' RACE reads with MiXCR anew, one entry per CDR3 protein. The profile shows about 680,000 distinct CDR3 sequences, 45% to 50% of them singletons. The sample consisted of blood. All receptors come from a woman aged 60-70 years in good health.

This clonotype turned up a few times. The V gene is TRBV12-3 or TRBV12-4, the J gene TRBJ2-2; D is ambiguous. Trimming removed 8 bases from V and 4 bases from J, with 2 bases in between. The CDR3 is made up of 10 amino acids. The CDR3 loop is CASATGELFF. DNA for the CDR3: TGTGCCAGCGCCACCGGGGAGCTGTTTTTT.

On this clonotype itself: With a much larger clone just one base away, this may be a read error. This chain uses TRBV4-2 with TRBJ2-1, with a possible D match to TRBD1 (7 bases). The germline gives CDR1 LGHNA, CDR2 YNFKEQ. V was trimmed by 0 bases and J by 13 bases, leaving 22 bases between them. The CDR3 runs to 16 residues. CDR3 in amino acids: CASSQDWGAGGETQFF. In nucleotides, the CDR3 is TGTGCCAGCAGCCAAGATTGGGGGGCAGGGGGAGAGACCCAGTTCTTC.

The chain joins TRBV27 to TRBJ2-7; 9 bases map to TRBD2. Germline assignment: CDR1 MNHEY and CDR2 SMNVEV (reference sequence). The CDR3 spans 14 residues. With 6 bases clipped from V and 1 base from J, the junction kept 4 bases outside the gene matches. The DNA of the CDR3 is TGTGCCAGCAGGCTCCTAGCGGGGTCCTACGAGCAGTACTTC. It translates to CASRLLAGSYEQYF.

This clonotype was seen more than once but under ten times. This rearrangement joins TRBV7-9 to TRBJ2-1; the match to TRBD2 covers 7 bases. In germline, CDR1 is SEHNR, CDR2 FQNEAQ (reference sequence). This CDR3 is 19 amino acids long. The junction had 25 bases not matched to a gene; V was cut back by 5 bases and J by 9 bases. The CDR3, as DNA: TGTGCCAGCAGCAGGCAGGGTACCCTTTCTGGGGGGAGGGCCGGTGAGCAGTTCTTC. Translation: CASSRQGTLSGGRAGEQFF. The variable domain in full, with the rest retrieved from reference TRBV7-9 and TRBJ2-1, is DTGVSQNPRHKITKRGQNVTFRCDPISEHNRLYWYRQTLGQGPEFLTYFQNEAQLEKSRLLSDRFSAERPKGSFSTLEIQRTEQGDSAMYLCASSRQGTLSGGRAGEQFFGPGTRLTVL.

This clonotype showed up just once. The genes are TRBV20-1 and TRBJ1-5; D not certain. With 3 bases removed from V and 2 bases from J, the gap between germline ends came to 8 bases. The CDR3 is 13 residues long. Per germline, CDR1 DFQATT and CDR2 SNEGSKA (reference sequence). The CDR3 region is CSASVGGNQPQHF. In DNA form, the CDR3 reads TGCAGTGCTAGTGTTGGAGGCAATCAGCCCCAGCATTTT.

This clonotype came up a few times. The CDR3 loop reads CSARRGQGRETQYF. The CDR3, as DNA: TGCAGTGCTAGAAGGGGACAGGGGAGAGAGACCCAGTACTTC. The genes are TRBV20-1 and TRBJ2-5; 10 bases fit TRBD1. Losses at the gene ends were 2 bases for V and 4 bases for J; bases not matched to a gene: 4. The germline V gene has CDR1 DFQATT and CDR2 SNEGSKA (reference sequence). CDR3 length: 14 residues.

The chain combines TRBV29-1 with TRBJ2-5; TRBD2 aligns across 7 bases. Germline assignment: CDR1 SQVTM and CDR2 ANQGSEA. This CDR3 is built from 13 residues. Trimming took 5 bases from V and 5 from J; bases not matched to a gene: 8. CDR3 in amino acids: CSVYAGAVETQYF. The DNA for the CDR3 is TGCAGCGTTTACGCGGGAGCTGTGGAGACCCAGTACTTC.

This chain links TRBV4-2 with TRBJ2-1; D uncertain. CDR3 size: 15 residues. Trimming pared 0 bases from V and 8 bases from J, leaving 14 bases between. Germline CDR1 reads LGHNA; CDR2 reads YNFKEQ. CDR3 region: CASSQEGAAAHEQFF. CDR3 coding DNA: TGTGCCAGCAGCCAAGAGGGCGCGGCGGCCCATGAGCAGTTCTTC.

DNA for the CDR3: TGTGCCAGCAGCTTATCCGGGGCAGTACCCTACAATGAGCAGTTCTTC. This sequence encodes CASSLSGAVPYNEQFF. The J gene is TRBJ2-1, the V gene TRBV7-2; either TRBD1 or TRBD2 may supply D (5 bases each). Trimming removed 2 bases from V and 2 bases from J, with 13 bases in between. CDR1 is SGHTA and CDR2 is FQGNSA in the germline V gene. The CDR3 is made up of 16 amino acids.

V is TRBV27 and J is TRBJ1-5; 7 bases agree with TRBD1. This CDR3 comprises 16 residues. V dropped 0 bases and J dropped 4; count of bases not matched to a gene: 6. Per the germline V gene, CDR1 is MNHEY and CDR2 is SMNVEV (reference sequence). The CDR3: CASSLSSTGPNQPQHF. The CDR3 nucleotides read TGTGCCAGCAGTTTATCGTCGACAGGGCCTAATCAGCCCCAGCATTTT.

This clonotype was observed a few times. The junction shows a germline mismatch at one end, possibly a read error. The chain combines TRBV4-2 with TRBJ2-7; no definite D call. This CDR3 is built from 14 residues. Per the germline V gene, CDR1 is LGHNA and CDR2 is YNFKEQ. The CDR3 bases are TGTGCCAGCAGCCAAGAGGCAGGTGCCTACGGGCAGTACTTC. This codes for CASSQEAGAYGQYF.

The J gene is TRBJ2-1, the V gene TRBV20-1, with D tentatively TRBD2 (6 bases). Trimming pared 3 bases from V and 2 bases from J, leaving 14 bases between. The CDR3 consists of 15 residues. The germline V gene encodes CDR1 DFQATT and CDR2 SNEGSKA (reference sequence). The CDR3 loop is CSARGSGTPYNEQFF. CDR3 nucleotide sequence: TGCAGTGCTAGGGGTAGCGGTACCCCCTACAATGAGCAGTTCTTC.

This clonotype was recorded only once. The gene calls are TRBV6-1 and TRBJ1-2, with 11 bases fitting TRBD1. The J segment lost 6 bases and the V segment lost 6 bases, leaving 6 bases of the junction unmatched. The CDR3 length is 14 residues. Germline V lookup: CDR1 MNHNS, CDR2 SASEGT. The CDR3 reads CASRPDRGLDGYTF. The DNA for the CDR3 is TGTGCCAGCAGACCGGACAGGGGGCTGGATGGCTACACCTTC.

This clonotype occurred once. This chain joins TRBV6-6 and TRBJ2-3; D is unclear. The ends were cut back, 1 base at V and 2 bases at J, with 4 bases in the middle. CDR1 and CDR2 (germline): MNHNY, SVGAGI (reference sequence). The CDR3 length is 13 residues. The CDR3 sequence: CASSYYYTDTQYF. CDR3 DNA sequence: TGTGCCAGCAGTTACTACTACACAGATACGCAGTATTTT.

The CDR3 DNA reads TGTGCCAGCAGTGGGGGGGCCGGTGGCTACACCTTC. Protein product: CASSGGAGGYTF. The chain carries TRBV25-1 and TRBJ1-2; D perhaps matches TRBD1 (6 bases). The germline V gene encodes CDR1 MGHDK and CDR2 SYGVNS. Trimming stripped 4 bases from V and 7 bases from J, with 10 bases between. CDR3 length: 12 amino acids.

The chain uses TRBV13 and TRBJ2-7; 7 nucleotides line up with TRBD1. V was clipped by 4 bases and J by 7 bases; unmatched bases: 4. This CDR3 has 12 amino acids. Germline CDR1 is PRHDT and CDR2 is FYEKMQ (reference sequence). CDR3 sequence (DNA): TGTGCCAGCAGCTCCGGACAGGAAGAGCAGTACTTC. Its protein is CASSSGQEEQYF.

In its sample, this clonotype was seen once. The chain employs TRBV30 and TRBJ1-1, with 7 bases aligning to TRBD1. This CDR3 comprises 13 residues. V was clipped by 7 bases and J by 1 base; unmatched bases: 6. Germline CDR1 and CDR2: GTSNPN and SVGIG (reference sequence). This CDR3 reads CAFRQGENTEAFF. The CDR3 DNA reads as TGTGCCTTCCGACAGGGAGAGAACACTGAAGCTTTCTTT. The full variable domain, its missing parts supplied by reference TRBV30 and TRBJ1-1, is SQTIHQWPATLVQPVGSPLSLECTVEGTSNPNLYWYRQAAGRGLQLLFYSVGIGQISSEVPQNLSASRPQDRQFILSSKKLLLSDSGFYLCAFRQGENTEAFFGQGTRLTVV.

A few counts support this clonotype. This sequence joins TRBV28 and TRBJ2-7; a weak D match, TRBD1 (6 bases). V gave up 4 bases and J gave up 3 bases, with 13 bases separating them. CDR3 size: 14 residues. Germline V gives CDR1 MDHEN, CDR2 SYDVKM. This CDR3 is CASSSTQTGYEQYF. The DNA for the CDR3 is TGTGCCAGCAGTTCAACCCAGACAGGCTACGAGCAGTACTTC.

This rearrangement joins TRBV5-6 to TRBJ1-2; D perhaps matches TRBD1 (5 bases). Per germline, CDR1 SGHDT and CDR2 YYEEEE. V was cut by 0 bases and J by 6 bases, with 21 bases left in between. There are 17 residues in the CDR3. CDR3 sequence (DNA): TGTGCCAGCAGCTTGGTAGGCCCAGAAACAGGCCAGGATGGCTACACCTTC. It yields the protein CASSLVGPETGQDGYTF.

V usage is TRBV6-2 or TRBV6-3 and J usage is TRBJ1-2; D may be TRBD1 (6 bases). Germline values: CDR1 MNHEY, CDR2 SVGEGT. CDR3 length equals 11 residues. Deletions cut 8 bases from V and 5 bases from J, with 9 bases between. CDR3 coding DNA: TGTGCCAGCGCCCAGGGGTATGGCTACACCTTC. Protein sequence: CASAQGYGYTF.